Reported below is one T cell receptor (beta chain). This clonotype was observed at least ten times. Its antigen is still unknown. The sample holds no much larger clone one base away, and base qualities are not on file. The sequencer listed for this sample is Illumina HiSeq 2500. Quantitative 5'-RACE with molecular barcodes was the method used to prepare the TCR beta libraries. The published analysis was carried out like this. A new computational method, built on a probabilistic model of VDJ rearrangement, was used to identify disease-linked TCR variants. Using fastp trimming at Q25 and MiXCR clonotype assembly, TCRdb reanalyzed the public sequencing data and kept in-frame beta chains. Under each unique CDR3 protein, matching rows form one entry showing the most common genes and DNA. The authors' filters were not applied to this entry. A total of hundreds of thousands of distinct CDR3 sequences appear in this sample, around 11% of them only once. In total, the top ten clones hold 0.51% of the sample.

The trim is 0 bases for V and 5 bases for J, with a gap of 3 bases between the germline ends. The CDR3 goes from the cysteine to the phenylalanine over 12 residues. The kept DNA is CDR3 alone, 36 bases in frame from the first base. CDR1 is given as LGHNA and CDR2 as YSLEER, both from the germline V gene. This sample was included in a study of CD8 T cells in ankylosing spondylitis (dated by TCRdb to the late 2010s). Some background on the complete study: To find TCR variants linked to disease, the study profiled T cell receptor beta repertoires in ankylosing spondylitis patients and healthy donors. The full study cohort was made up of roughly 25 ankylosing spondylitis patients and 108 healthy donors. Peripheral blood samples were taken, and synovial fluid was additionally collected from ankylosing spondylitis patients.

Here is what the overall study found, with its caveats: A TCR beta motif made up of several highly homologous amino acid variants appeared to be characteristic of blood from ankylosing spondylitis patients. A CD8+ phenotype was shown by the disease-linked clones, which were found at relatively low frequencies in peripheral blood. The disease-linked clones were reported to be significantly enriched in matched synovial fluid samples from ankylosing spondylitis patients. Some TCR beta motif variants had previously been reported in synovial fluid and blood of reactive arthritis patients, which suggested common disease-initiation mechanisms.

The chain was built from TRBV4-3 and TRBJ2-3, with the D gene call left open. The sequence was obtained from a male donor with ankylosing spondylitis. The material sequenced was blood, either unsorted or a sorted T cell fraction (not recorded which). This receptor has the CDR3 CASSQEGDTQYF. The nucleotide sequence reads TGCGCCAGCAGCCAAGAGGGAGATACGCAGTATTTT.